These 9 T cell receptor beta chains originate from one sample sequenced in a study of cytomegalovirus exposure and HLA in healthy donors. The PCR had 60 Vbeta and 13 Jbeta primers. Produced via immunoSEQ multiplex PCR; TCRdb's table is partial and in-frame only. The table records tens of thousands of clones, roughly four fifths of them present only once. What was sequenced was PBMCs. These receptors originate from a woman in her 30s in good health and CMV-seronegative.

The V gene is TRBV5-6, the J gene TRBJ2-3; the D is unclear. The CDR3 contains 12 residues. CDR1 SGHDT and CDR2 YYEEEE come from the germline V gene. Trimming took 5 bases from V and 4 from J, leaving 8 bases between them. CDR3 in amino acids: CASRFQADTQYF. CDR3 in DNA: TGTGCCAGCAGATTCCAGGCAGATACGCAGTATTTT.

The chain joins TRBV11-2 to TRBJ1-5; a weak D match, TRBD1 (5 bases). Trimming cost V 5 bases and J 2 bases, with 7 bases left between them. In germline, CDR1 is SGHAT, CDR2 FQNNGV. The CDR3 extends over 13 amino acids. The chain's CDR3 is CASSPGGNQPQHF. The CDR3, as DNA: TGTGCCAGCAGCCCGGGGGGCAATCAGCCCCAGCATTTT.

J is TRBJ2-1 and V is TRBV7-3; D may be TRBD2 (6 bases). The V and J ends lost 1 base and 8 bases respectively, with 15 bases between them. Germline values: CDR1 SGHTA, CDR2 FQGTGA. This CDR3 has 15 residues. CDR3 region: CASSLRGRSGDEQFF. The CDR3 DNA sequence: TGTGCCAGCAGCTTAAGGGGGAGATCGGGGGATGAGCAGTTCTTC.

The chain has TRBV2 and TRBJ2-7, with 11 bases aligning to TRBD1. The V segment lost 5 bases and the J segment 7 bases; nucleotides outside the gene matches: 13. The CDR3 consists of 16 residues. CDR1 is SNHLY and CDR2 is FYNNEI in the germline V gene. This chain's CDR3 is CASSLQGSGTGGEQYF. The CDR3 DNA is TGTGCCAGCAGTCTTCAAGGGTCGGGGACAGGGGGGGAGCAGTACTTC.

V gene TRBV19 combines with J gene TRBJ2-2; TRBD1 agrees at 7 bases. The V segment lost 4 bases and the J segment 6 bases; nucleotides outside the gene matches: 2. CDR3 length: 13 amino acids. Germline CDR1 LNHDA, CDR2 SQIVND (reference sequence). CDR3 in DNA: TGTGCCAGTAGTAACCAGGGGGCCGGGGAGCTGTTTTTT. It yields the protein CASSNQGAGELFF.

The chain has TRBV6-1 and TRBJ2-1; D might be TRBD1 (5 bases). This CDR3 contains 16 residues. The V gene lost 3 bases and the J gene lost 2 bases, with 14 bases spanning the gap. From germline, CDR1 is MNHNS and CDR2 SASEGT. CDR3 residues: CASSDRQIPPYNEQFF. DNA for the CDR3: TGTGCCAGCAGTGACCGACAGATTCCGCCCTACAATGAGCAGTTCTTC.

This sequence joins TRBV28 and TRBJ2-1; TRBD1 agrees at 7 bases. CDR1 and CDR2 from the germline V gene are MDHEN and SYDVKM. After removal of 3 bases from V and 6 bases from J, the junction contained 5 bases not matched to a gene. The CDR3 length is 14 residues. This chain's CDR3 is CASSFPGGRNEQFF. CDR3 DNA sequence: TGTGCCAGCAGTTTCCCAGGGGGTCGCAATGAGCAGTTCTTC.

The chain links TRBV9 to TRBJ1-3; D is possibly TRBD1 (6 bases). V gave up 2 bases and J gave up 0 bases, with 12 bases separating them. The germline V gene encodes CDR1 SGDLS and CDR2 YYNGEE. This CDR3 is 16 amino acids long. CDR3 DNA: TGTGCCAGCAGCGTCGACAGGCCAATCTCTGGAAACACCATATATTTT. The encoded protein is CASSVDRPISGNTIYF.

The chain carries TRBV11-3 and TRBJ2-5, with D maybe TRBD2 (6 bases). The J call is doubtful: the DNA matches TRBJ2-7 better. Germline loops: CDR1 SGHNT, CDR2 YENEEA. The CDR3 is made up of 16 amino acids. The CDR3 region has the DNA TGTGCCAGCAGGGGGCGGGGACCAATGACAAACTACGAGCAGTACTTC. Protein: CASRGRGPMTNYEQYF.